One and the same sample provided the 25 T cell receptor beta chains below, sequenced in a study of tumor-infiltrating lymphocytes in localized non-small cell lung cancer. Libraries were prepared by immunoSEQ multiplex PCR; TCRdb keeps only in-frame clonotypes and omits some of them. The table lists 11,000 to 15,000 clones, about two thirds of them singletons. Material for sequencing was uninvolved lung tissue not adjacent to the tumor. These TCRs come from a human donor with non-small cell lung cancer.

The chain links TRBV7-6 to TRBJ1-4; a weak D match, TRBD1 (5 bases). Between the trimmed V and J ends, which lost 5 bases and 5 bases, there was a span of 12 bases. Per the germline V gene, CDR1 is SGHVS and CDR2 is FNYEAQ. This CDR3 has 14 residues. The CDR3 region has the DNA TGTGCCAGCAGCCCCGGCCCAGGGAATGAAAAACTGTTTTTT. It translates to CASSPGPGNEKLFF.

V gene TRBV14 combines with J gene TRBJ1-1; no definite D call. Between the trimmed V and J ends, which lost 5 bases and 1 base, there was a span of 11 bases. Germline V gene lookup returns CDR1 SGHDN and CDR2 FVKESK. This CDR3 is built from 14 residues. The CDR3 DNA reads TGTGCCAGCAGCTTCTTCCGGGGGAACACTGAAGCTTTCTTT. It is translated as CASSFFRGNTEAFF. The full variable domain, completed using reference TRBV14 and TRBJ1-1, is EAGVTQFPSHSVIEKGQTVTLRCDPISGHDNLYWYRRVMGKEIKFLLHFVKESKQDESGMPNNRFLAERTGGTYSTLKVQPAELEDSGVYFCASSFFRGNTEAFFGQGTRLTVV.

The gene calls are TRBV20-1 and TRBJ2-7, with D perhaps TRBD1 (5 bases). Trimming took 7 bases from V and 2 from J, leaving 9 bases between them. The CDR3 spans 11 residues. Germline CDR1 is DFQATT and CDR2 is SNEGSKA (reference sequence). The CDR3 loop is CSGGLTYEQYF. In DNA form, the CDR3 reads TGCAGTGGGGGCCTAACCTACGAGCAGTACTTC.

The chain joins TRBV6-1 to TRBJ1-2, with D unresolved. Germline CDR1 MNHNS, CDR2 SASEGT. Trimming cost V 0 bases and J 4 bases, with 9 bases left between them. The CDR3 has 14 amino acids. CDR3: CASSEASTVYGYTF. The CDR3 DNA reads TGTGCCAGCAGTGAAGCCTCAACAGTCTATGGCTACACCTTC.

Only one count was recorded for this clone. The chain employs TRBV5-6 and TRBJ1-2; 8 bases match TRBD1. Germline V CDR1 and CDR2: SGHDT, YYEEEE. V trimming: 3 bases; J trimming: 2 bases; junction bases outside the gene matches: 6. CDR3 length: 15 amino acids. The CDR3 DNA is TGTGCCAGCAGCTCTGAGACAGGGGCAAACTATGGCTACACCTTC. This encodes CASSSETGANYGYTF.

This chain connects TRBV10-2 to TRBJ2-3, with TRBD2 matching 15 bases. Looked up from germline, CDR1 is WSHSY and CDR2 is SAAADI. The CDR3 runs 19 residues. J lost 3 bases, V lost 6 bases, and 13 bases had no gene match. CDR3 region: CASRRTSGGAPGRTDTQYF. CDR3 nucleotide sequence: TGCGCCAGCAGAAGGACTAGCGGGGGGGCCCCTGGTCGTACAGATACGCAGTATTTT.

The V and J genes are TRBV6-5 and TRBJ2-2; 9 bases agree with TRBD2. This CDR3 is 15 amino acids long. Germline V gives CDR1 MNHEY, CDR2 SVGAGI. J was trimmed by 0 bases and V by 6 bases; bases with no gene match: 2. CDR3 sequence: CASRSSGANTGELFF. In DNA, the CDR3 is TGTGCCAGCAGGTCTAGCGGGGCGAACACCGGGGAGCTGTTTTTT.

The chain uses TRBV5-4 and TRBJ1-1; TRBD1 aligns across 9 bases. Germline-derived CDR1 and CDR2 are SGHNT and YYREEE (reference sequence). This CDR3 is 15 amino acids long. V was clipped by 4 bases and J by 4 bases; unmatched bases: 8. DNA of the CDR3: TGTGCCAGCAGCCAAGACAGGGGGGGAAGCACTGAAGCTTTCTTT. Translation: CASSQDRGGSTEAFF.

This clone was picked up a small number of times. This chain connects TRBV2 to TRBJ1-1, with D hard to call. Germline lookup yields CDR1 SNHLY and CDR2 FYNNEI. Deletions cut 3 bases from V and 1 base from J, with 6 bases between. This CDR3 comprises 13 residues. CDR3 region: CASSDVQNTEAFF. As DNA, the CDR3 is TGTGCCAGCAGTGATGTCCAGAACACTGAAGCTTTCTTT.

By proportion, this clone is medium-sized. The chain combines TRBV11-1 with TRBJ2-7, with D possibly being TRBD2 (6 bases). V gave up 0 bases and J gave up 0 bases, with 15 bases separating them. CDR1 and CDR2 from the germline V gene are SGHAT and FQDESV (reference sequence). The CDR3 has 17 amino acids. Written as DNA, the CDR3 is TGTGCCAGCAGCTTAGCCGGCGGTAGCGGCACCTCCTACGAGCAGTACTTC. This encodes CASSLAGGSGTSYEQYF.

This sequence joins TRBV30 and TRBJ2-7, with D maybe TRBD2 (6 bases). The CDR3 is made up of 17 amino acids. Per germline, CDR1 GTSNPN and CDR2 SVGIG (reference sequence). Trimming took off 2 bases at V and 1 base at J, with 21 bases between the two ends. The CDR3 bases are TGTGCCTGGAGTCTAAACCGGGACTTTAAATCGTCCTACGAGCAGTACTTC. As protein: CAWSLNRDFKSSYEQYF.

The chain is built from TRBV5-4 and TRBJ2-7, with 11 nucleotides matching TRBD2. CDR1 and CDR2 from the germline V gene are SGHNT and YYREEE (reference sequence). The CDR3 contains 16 residues. With 2 bases clipped from V and 8 bases from J, the junction kept 12 bases outside the gene matches. The CDR3 region has the DNA TGTGCCAGCAGCTTAGAAGGAACTAGCGGGAGTGGAAAGCAGTACTTC. Translation gives CASSLEGTSGSGKQYF.

The chain uses TRBV19 and TRBJ1-1; 7 nucleotides match TRBD1. V lost 6 bases and J lost 1; bases outside the gene matches: 14. This CDR3 is built from 17 residues. Germline assignment: CDR1 LNHDA and CDR2 SQIVND (reference sequence). Written as DNA, the CDR3 is TGTGCCAGTAGACCATCTACGACAGGGAGAACGAACACTGAAGCTTTCTTT. Its protein is CASRPSTTGRTNTEAFF. Filled out from reference TRBV19 and TRBJ1-1, the complete variable domain reads DGGITQSPKYLFRKEGQNVTLSCEQNLNHDAMYWYRQDPGQGLRLIYYSQIVNDFQKGDIAEGYSVSREKKESFPLTVTSAQKNPTAFYLCASRPSTTGRTNTEAFFGQGTRLTVV.

This rearrangement joins TRBV10-3 to TRBJ1-3; D gene uncertain. Germline V gives CDR1 ENHRY, CDR2 SYGVKD. The CDR3 extends over 15 amino acids. Between the trimmed V and J ends, which lost 2 bases and 0 bases, there was a span of 8 bases. Here the CDR3 reads CAISEGLYSGNTIYF. The CDR3 nucleotides are TGTGCCATCAGTGAGGGGCTATACTCTGGAAACACCATATATTTT.

This clone was counted a few times. The rearrangement uses TRBV29-1 and TRBJ1-4; a weak D match, TRBD1 (5 bases). The V and J ends lost 5 bases and 3 bases respectively, with 10 bases between them. The CDR3 runs 13 residues. Per the germline V gene, CDR1 is SQVTM and CDR2 is ANQGSEA. DNA of the CDR3: TGCAGCGTTCGGGGGATACCTAATGAAAAACTGTTTTTT. It is translated as CSVRGIPNEKLFF.

The chain recombines TRBV6-5 with TRBJ1-2; no clear D gene. The length of the CDR3 is 13 residues. The germline V and J ends were trimmed by 6 bases and 3 bases, with 11 bases remaining between them. The germline V gene has CDR1 MNHEY and CDR2 SVGAGI. DNA for the CDR3: TGTGCCAGCAGCCATAGGACGCACTATGGCTACACCTTC. It yields the protein CASSHRTHYGYTF.

V usage is TRBV2 and J usage is TRBJ2-3, with D perhaps matching TRBD1 or TRBD2 (6 bases each). V gave up 11 bases and J gave up 4 bases, with 19 bases separating them. In germline, CDR1 is SNHLY, CDR2 FYNNEI. CDR3 length: 14 residues. In DNA form, the CDR3 reads TGTGCCGGAAGGGGGGCGAGGGTAGCAGATACGCAGTATTTT. Its protein is CAGRGARVADTQYF.

The V and J genes are TRBV7-3 and TRBJ2-2; D gene uncertain. The germline CDR1 and CDR2 sequences are SGHTA and FQGTGA. The length of the CDR3 is 12 residues. V was trimmed by 2 bases and J by 5 bases, leaving 3 bases between them. CDR3 DNA: TGTGCCAGCAGCTTAGGGACCGGGGAGCTGTTTTTT. Amino acid sequence: CASSLGTGELFF.

The chain links TRBV30 to TRBJ1-2; D is ambiguous. Trimming removed 0 bases at V and 7 bases at J, with 9 bases between. The CDR3 length is 12 residues. Germline values: CDR1 GTSNPN, CDR2 SVGIG (reference sequence). This CDR3 reads CAWSVLERGYTF. The CDR3 DNA sequence: TGTGCCTGGAGTGTATTAGAGCGTGGCTACACCTTC.

This clone was seen a handful of times. CDR3 loop: CASSQDQGSQPQHF. The CDR3 coding sequence is TGCGCCAGCAGCCAAGATCAGGGAAGTCAGCCCCAGCATTTT. This chain connects TRBV4-3 to TRBJ1-5, with D maybe TRBD1 (5 bases). V was trimmed by 0 bases and J by 6 bases, leaving 9 bases between them. This CDR3 is built from 14 residues. From germline, CDR1 is LGHNA and CDR2 YSLEER.

This clone showed up just a few times. The chain recombines TRBV6-5 with TRBJ1-2; D call uncertain. CDR3 size: 11 residues. Trimming left V 10 bases short and J 4 bases short, with 10 bases between. CDR1 MNHEY and CDR2 SVGAGI come from the germline V gene. CDR3 nucleotides: TGTGCCACCGGGGTGGGCTATGGCTACACCTTC. Residues: CATGVGYGYTF.

The J gene is TRBJ2-2, the V gene TRBV5-1; D possibly matches TRBD1 or TRBD2 (5 bases each). Trimming removed 7 bases at V and 6 bases at J, with 22 bases between. This CDR3 contains 16 residues. Germline CDR1 reads SGHRS; CDR2 reads YFSETQ. CDR3 sequence (DNA): TGCGCCAGCTTAGACCAACCAGTGGGGGAATCCGGGGAGCTGTTTTTT. It codes for CASLDQPVGESGELFF. The variable domain in full, completed from reference TRBV5-1 and TRBJ2-2, reads KAGVTQTPRYLIKTRGQQVTLSCSPISGHRSVSWYQQTPGQGLQFLFEYFSETQRNKGNFPGRFSGRQFSNSRSEMNVSTLELGDSALYLCASLDQPVGESGELFFGEGSRLTVL.

As for this clone: The sample has other DNA sequences that encode this CDR3 too. The chain uses TRBV6-1 and TRBJ1-6; D not resolved. Trimming removed 6 bases at V and 4 bases at J, with 10 bases between. CDR1 MNHNS and CDR2 SASEGT come from the germline V gene. This CDR3 spans 14 amino acids. This CDR3 reads CASSSGPYNSPLHF. The CDR3 coding sequence is TGTGCCAGCAGCTCCGGGCCGTATAATTCACCCCTCCACTTT.

The J gene is TRBJ1-4, the V gene TRBV27, with TRBD1 matching over 8 bases. The CDR3 has 15 residues. Germline V CDR1 and CDR2: MNHEY, SMNVEV (reference sequence). V shed 5 bases and J 7 bases; nucleotides not matched to a gene: 9. Here the CDR3 DNA reads TGTGCCAGCAGTGCCCACAGGGGGAGGAGTGAAAAACTGTTTTTT. It yields the protein CASSAHRGRSEKLFF.

V gene TRBV7-2 combines with J gene TRBJ2-7, with TRBD1 matching over 7 bases. CDR3 length: 15 residues. V lost 2 bases, J lost 6 bases, and 10 bases stayed unmatched. Germline V gene sequence: CDR1 SGHTA, CDR2 FQGNSA. The CDR3 loop is CASSLSATGVFEQYF. CDR3 DNA: TGTGCCAGCAGCTTAAGCGCCACAGGGGTTTTCGAGCAGTACTTC. The entire variable domain, with the rest obtained from reference TRBV7-2 and TRBJ2-7, is as follows: GAGVSQSPSNKVTEKGKDVELRCDPISGHTALYWYRQSLGQGLEFLIYFQGNSAPDKSGLPSDRFSAERTGGSVSTLTIQRTQQEDSAVYLCASSLSATGVFEQYFGPGTRLTVT.